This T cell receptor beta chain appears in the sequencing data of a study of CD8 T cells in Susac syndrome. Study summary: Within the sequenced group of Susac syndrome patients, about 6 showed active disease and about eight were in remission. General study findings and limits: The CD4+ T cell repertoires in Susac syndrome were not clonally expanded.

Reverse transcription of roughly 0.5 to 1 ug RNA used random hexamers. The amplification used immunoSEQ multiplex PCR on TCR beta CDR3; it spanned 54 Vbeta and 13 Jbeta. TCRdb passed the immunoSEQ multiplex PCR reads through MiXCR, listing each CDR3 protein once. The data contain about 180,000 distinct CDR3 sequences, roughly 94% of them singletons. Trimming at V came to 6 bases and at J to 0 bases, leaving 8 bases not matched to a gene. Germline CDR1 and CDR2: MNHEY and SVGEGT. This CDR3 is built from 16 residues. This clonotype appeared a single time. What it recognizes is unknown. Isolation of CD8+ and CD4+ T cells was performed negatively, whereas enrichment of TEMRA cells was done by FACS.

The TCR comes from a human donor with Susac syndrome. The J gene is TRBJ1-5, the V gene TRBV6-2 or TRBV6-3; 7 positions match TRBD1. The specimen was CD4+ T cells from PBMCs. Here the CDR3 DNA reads TGTGCCAGCAGCGACACAGGGGCCTTTAGCAATCAGCCCCAGCATTTT. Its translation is CASSDTGAFSNQPQHF.